The source of this T cell receptor beta chain is a study of shared clonotypes between healthy human individuals. Study-wide background: A few men and a couple of women, aged 18 to 49, were donors.

CD45RO-negative CD8 cells positively selected for CCR7 made up the naive population, which excluded terminally differentiated effector memory CD45RA+ cells. This CDR3 comprises 12 residues. V lost 2 bases, J lost 7 bases, and 8 bases lay in between. Germline CDR1 ENHRY, CDR2 SYGVKD. Clones were read by immunoSEQ multiplex PCR, and TCRdb kept only the in-frame ones, dropping some. The data contain millions of clones, roughly 95% of them singletons. The TCR was taken from a man between 18 and 35 years old in good health. This chain links TRBV10-3 with TRBJ1-1, with D unclear. Sequenced input: naive CD8+ T cells sorted from blood. In DNA form, the CDR3 reads TGTGCCATCAGTGAGCGACGGTATGAAGCTTTCTTT. This codes for CAISERRYEAFF.